Listed below are T cell receptor beta chains from one sample, sequenced in a study of OX40 agonist ivuxolimab in advanced cancers. The method was immunoSEQ multiplex PCR; TCRdb's version includes in-frame clones alone and lacks a portion of them. Among about 70,000 clones listed, approximately 86% were seen once. The sample was CD4+ or CD8+ T cells sorted from blood, taken in a trial of the OX40 agonist ivuxolimab. The receptors were sampled from an adult with an advanced solid tumor such as melanoma, head and neck, liver or kidney cancer. The CDR3 runs from the conserved cysteine through the conserved F or W. A D gene is named only where the DNA matches it firmly. Not every row has a clone size; where given, it reads once, few, many or a size class.

D gene: TRBD2; J gene: TRBJ2-2; clone size: -; V gene: TRBV7-9; CDR3 protein: CASSFGMLSGGPTGELFF; CDR3 DNA: TGTGCCAGCAGCTTCGGAATGCTAAGCGGGGGACCGACCGGGGAGCTGTTTTTT
D gene: TRBD1; J gene: TRBJ2-1; clone size: -; V gene: TRBV6-1; CDR3 protein: CASMYRGYGEQFF; CDR3 DNA: TGTGCCAGCATGTACAGGGGCTACGGTGAGCAGTTCTTC
D gene: -; J gene: TRBJ2-1; clone size: -; V gene: TRBV7-3; CDR3 protein: CASSARTANEQFF; CDR3 DNA: TGTGCCAGCAGCGCCCGGACAGCTAATGAGCAGTTCTTC
D gene: -; J gene: TRBJ2-1; clone size: -; V gene: TRBV18; CDR3 protein: CASSPVSSDWGEQFF; CDR3 DNA: TGTGCCAGCTCACCGGTGAGTAGCGACTGGGGTGAGCAGTTCTTC
D gene: TRBD2; J gene: TRBJ2-1; clone size: few; V gene: TRBV2; CDR3 protein: CASTGVGGVGEQFF; CDR3 DNA: TGTGCCAGCACCGGTGTTGGGGGGGTAGGTGAGCAGTTCTTC
D gene: -; J gene: TRBJ1-2; clone size: -; V gene: TRBV10-1; CDR3 protein: CASSAGVLYGYTF; CDR3 DNA: TGCGCCAGCAGTGCGGGGGTCCTCTATGGCTACACCTTC
D gene: -; J gene: TRBJ2-7; clone size: -; V gene: TRBV15; CDR3 protein: CATSRVDGTYEQYF; CDR3 DNA: TGTGCCACCAGCAGAGTAGACGGTACCTACGAGCAGTACTTC
D gene: TRBD1; J gene: TRBJ1-6; clone size: -; V gene: TRBV25-1; CDR3 protein: CASSSDRALNSPLHF; CDR3 DNA: TGTGCCAGCAGTTCGGACAGGGCATTAAATTCACCCCTCCACTTT
D gene: -; J gene: TRBJ1-3; clone size: -; V gene: TRBV7-8; CDR3 protein: CASSWDGDSGNTIYF; CDR3 DNA: TGTGCCAGCAGTTGGGACGGTGACTCTGGAAACACCATATATTTT
D gene: -; J gene: TRBJ1-2; clone size: -; V gene: TRBV4-1; CDR3 protein: CASSQADYGYTF; CDR3 DNA: TGCGCCAGCAGCCAGGCGGACTATGGCTACACCTTC
D gene: -; J gene: TRBJ2-5; clone size: -; V gene: TRBV5-1; CDR3 protein: CASSQAGGAEETQYF; CDR3 DNA: TGCGCCAGCAGCCAGGCTGGGGGGGCCGAAGAGACCCAGTACTTC
D gene: -; J gene: TRBJ2-2; clone size: few; V gene: TRBV18; CDR3 protein: CASSPPSLYTGELFF; CDR3 DNA: TGTGCCAGCTCACCACCGTCCCTGTACACCGGGGAGCTGTTTTTT
D gene: -; J gene: TRBJ1-3; clone size: -; V gene: TRBV7-8; CDR3 protein: CASSASGGSGNTIYF; CDR3 DNA: TGTGCCAGCAGCGCTTCTGGAGGCTCCGGAAACACCATATATTTT
D gene: TRBD2; J gene: TRBJ2-3; clone size: -; V gene: TRBV7-2; CDR3 protein: CASSLVVTSGADTQYF; CDR3 DNA: TGTGCCAGCAGCTTAGTAGTGACTAGCGGGGCGGATACGCAGTATTTT
D gene: -; J gene: TRBJ2-5; clone size: once; V gene: TRBV7-6; CDR3 protein: CASNPTPQETQYF; CDR3 DNA: TGTGCCAGCAACCCGACCCCGCAAGAGACCCAGTACTTC
D gene: -; J gene: TRBJ1-3; clone size: -; V gene: TRBV5-4; CDR3 protein: CASSKDGNTIYF; CDR3 DNA: TGTGCCAGCAGCAAGGACGGGAACACCATATATTTT
D gene: -; J gene: TRBJ2-5; clone size: -; V gene: TRBV11-3; CDR3 protein: CASSRWTGQETQYF; CDR3 DNA: TGTGCCAGCAGCCGATGGACGGGGCAAGAGACCCAGTACTTC
D gene: -; J gene: TRBJ1-3; clone size: -; V gene: TRBV2; CDR3 protein: CASSDGSSGNTIYF; CDR3 DNA: TGTGCCAGCAGTGACGGGAGCTCTGGAAACACCATATATTTT
D gene: -; J gene: TRBJ1-1; clone size: -; V gene: TRBV29-1; CDR3 protein: CSVGKGLGTEAFF; CDR3 DNA: TGCAGCGTTGGGAAGGGGTTAGGCACTGAAGCTTTCTTT
D gene: -; J gene: TRBJ2-1; clone size: -; V gene: TRBV5-1; CDR3 protein: CASSYWGVESYNEQFF; CDR3 DNA: TGCGCCAGCAGCTACTGGGGGGTCGAGTCCTACAATGAGCAGTTCTTC
D gene: -; J gene: TRBJ2-7; clone size: -; V gene: TRBV9; CDR3 protein: CASSAYSASYEQYF; CDR3 DNA: TGTGCCAGCAGCGCCTATAGCGCCTCCTACGAGCAGTACTTC
D gene: -; J gene: TRBJ2-4; clone size: -; V gene: TRBV5-4; CDR3 protein: CASSLAKGTTGLAKNIQYF; CDR3 DNA: TGTGCCAGCAGCTTGGCCAAGGGAACTACTGGGCTAGCCAAAAACATTCAGTACTTC
D gene: TRBD2; J gene: TRBJ2-5; clone size: -; V gene: TRBV11-2; CDR3 protein: CASTAGGGETQYF; CDR3 DNA: TGTGCCAGCACCGCCGGGGGGGGAGAGACCCAGTACTTC
D gene: TRBD1; J gene: TRBJ1-5; clone size: few; V gene: TRBV7-9; CDR3 protein: CASSSGQSPNQPQHF; CDR3 DNA: TGTGCCAGCAGCTCGGGACAGTCGCCCAATCAGCCCCAGCATTTT
D gene: -; J gene: TRBJ1-1; clone size: -; V gene: TRBV5-6; CDR3 protein: CASSFRVGGTEAFF; CDR3 DNA: TGTGCCAGCAGCTTTAGGGTGGGGGGGACTGAAGCTTTCTTT
D gene: TRBD2; J gene: TRBJ2-7; clone size: -; V gene: TRBV2; CDR3 protein: CASLREASNLEQYF; CDR3 DNA: TGTGCCAGCCTCCGGGAGGCCTCTAACCTCGAGCAGTACTTC
D gene: TRBD1; J gene: TRBJ1-2; clone size: -; V gene: TRBV2; CDR3 protein: CASSEDRNYGYTF; CDR3 DNA: TGTGCCAGCAGTGAGGACAGGAACTATGGCTACACCTTC
D gene: -; J gene: TRBJ2-7; clone size: -; V gene: TRBV7-2; CDR3 protein: CASSLGSKRSYEQYF; CDR3 DNA: TGTGCCAGCAGCTTAGGCTCCAAGCGGTCCTACGAGCAGTACTTC
D gene: TRBD2; J gene: TRBJ2-7; clone size: -; V gene: TRBV9; CDR3 protein: CASSVVGAGSGEQYF; CDR3 DNA: TGTGCCAGCAGCGTAGTAGGAGCGGGGAGCGGCGAGCAGTACTTC
D gene: -; J gene: TRBJ1-5; clone size: -; V gene: TRBV19; CDR3 protein: CASSIGGTLVQPQHF; CDR3 DNA: TGTGCCAGTAGTATTGGGGGTACTCTCGTCCAGCCCCAGCATTTT
D gene: -; J gene: TRBJ1-3; clone size: -; V gene: TRBV13; CDR3 protein: CASSLGRPPSGNTIYF; CDR3 DNA: TGTGCCAGCAGCTTAGGCAGGCCACCCTCTGGAAACACCATATATTTT
D gene: -; J gene: TRBJ1-2; clone size: -; V gene: TRBV11-2; CDR3 protein: CASSLGGKMGYTF; CDR3 DNA: TGTGCCAGCAGCTTAGGTGGGAAAATGGGCTACACCTTC